Shown below are 23 T cell receptor beta chains from a single sample sequenced in a study of cytomegalovirus exposure and HLA in healthy donors. The PCR ran on 60 Vbeta and 13 Jbeta primers. The table came from immunoSEQ multiplex PCR; TCRdb's copy has only in-frame clones and leaves some out. The sample carries about 84,000 clones, around four fifths recorded once. Sequencing was done on a sample of PBMCs. The receptors stem from a male donor in good health and CMV-seropositive.

J is TRBJ1-5 and V is TRBV25-1; the D gene is possibly TRBD1 (6 bases). Germline CDR1 MGHDK, CDR2 SYGVNS. This CDR3 has 17 amino acids. V dropped 1 base and J dropped 3 bases, with 16 bases sitting between them. CDR3 sequence reads: CASSESTGQGFNQPQHF. For the CDR3, the DNA is TGTGCCAGCAGTGAATCAACGGGACAAGGATTCAATCAGCCCCAGCATTTT. The whole variable domain, filled in from reference TRBV25-1 and TRBJ1-5, reads EADIYQTPRYLVIGTGKKITLECSQTMGHDKMYWYQQDPGMELHLIHYSYGVNSTEKGDLSSESTVSRIRTEHFPLTLESARPSHTSQYLCASSESTGQGFNQPQHFGDGTRLSIL.

This clone was picked up many times. V and J are TRBV9 and TRBJ2-7; D is perhaps TRBD2 (6 bases). V was trimmed by 4 bases and J by 3 bases, leaving 14 bases between them. Germline-derived CDR1 and CDR2 are SGDLS and YYNGEE. The CDR3 has 14 amino acids. In DNA, the CDR3 is TGTGCCAGCAGCACCGGGACTTCCAACTACGAGCAGTACTTC. It codes for CASSTGTSNYEQYF.

V usage is TRBV5-1 and J usage is TRBJ1-6; TRBD1 aligns across 7 bases. With 0 bases clipped from V and 7 bases from J, the junction kept 4 bases outside the gene matches. Germline V gene sequence: CDR1 SGHRS, CDR2 YFSETQ. The CDR3 length is 15 residues. This CDR3 is CASSLEAGGNSPLHF. The CDR3 nucleotides read TGCGCCAGCAGCTTGGAAGCAGGGGGAAATTCACCCCTCCACTTT.

The sample holds a few counts of this clone. This chain uses TRBV27 with TRBJ2-3, with TRBD2 matching 9 bases. Germline V gene sequence: CDR1 MNHEY, CDR2 SMNVEV (reference sequence). J lost 0 bases, V lost 3 bases, and 7 bases had no gene match. CDR3 length equals 17 residues. CDR3 DNA sequence: TGTGCCAGCAGTTTCCTAGGACTAGCGATTAGCACAGATACGCAGTATTTT. Its translation: CASSFLGLAISTDTQYF.

The chain couples TRBV5-4 to TRBJ2-7; possible D gene TRBD2, 6 bases. Germline V gives CDR1 SGHNT, CDR2 YYREEE (reference sequence). CDR3 length: 18 residues. V lost 4 bases to trimming and J lost 4 bases, with 27 bases between them. CDR3 sequence reads: CASSPARTTGRETYEQYF. The CDR3 nucleotides are TGTGCCAGCAGCCCAGCGCGGACTACTGGGCGGGAAACGTACGAGCAGTACTTC.

CDR3 sequence (DNA): TGCGCCAGCAGCACAACAACTAGCGGGACCTACAATGAGCAGTTCTTC. The encoded protein is CASSTTTSGTYNEQFF. The J gene is TRBJ2-1, the V gene TRBV5-1; 10 bases align to TRBD2. J gave up 2 bases and V 4 bases, and 6 bases lay outside the gene matches. Germline loops: CDR1 SGHRS, CDR2 YFSETQ. CDR3 length: 16 residues. Full variable domain (remainder filled in from reference TRBV5-1 and TRBJ2-1): KAGVTQTPRYLIKTRGQQVTLSCSPISGHRSVSWYQQTPGQGLQFLFEYFSETQRNKGNFPGRFSGRQFSNSRSEMNVSTLELGDSALYLCASSTTTSGTYNEQFFGPGTRLTVL.

The chain links TRBV4-1 to TRBJ2-3, with TRBD2 identical over 14 bases. In germline, CDR1 is MGHRA, CDR2 YSYEKL. The V gene end was trimmed by 5 bases and the J gene end by 4 bases; junction bases not matched to a gene: 11. The CDR3 spans 18 residues. The CDR3 reads CASSGRLGTSGSPDTQYF. CDR3 DNA sequence: TGCGCCAGCAGCGGCCGACTCGGGACTAGCGGGAGCCCAGATACGCAGTATTTT.

In this sample, this clone turned up a few times. The chain carries TRBV10-3 and TRBJ2-6; tentatively, D is TRBD2 (6 bases). V lost 7 bases and J 9 bases, leaving 28 bases between the germline ends. CDR3 size: 18 residues. Germline V gene lookup returns CDR1 ENHRY and CDR2 SYGVKD. The CDR3 is CAIKDVGVRGTGDNVLTF. CDR3 nucleotides: TGTGCCATCAAGGATGTGGGAGTACGAGGGACTGGTGACAACGTCCTGACTTTC.

This chain connects TRBV14 to TRBJ2-3; TRBD2 might be the D (6 bases). CDR3 size: 17 residues. The germline V gene encodes CDR1 SGHDN and CDR2 FVKESK. Trimming took 1 base from V and 5 from J, leaving 19 bases between them. In DNA, the CDR3 is TGTGCCAGCAGCCAAGTCCTGTCGAGCTCCGGGGGAGATACGCAGTATTTT. As protein: CASSQVLSSSGGDTQYF.

J is TRBJ2-5 and V is TRBV9; TRBD2 aligns across 7 bases. The CDR3 is 17 amino acids. J was trimmed by 5 bases and V by 0 bases; bases with no gene match: 13. Germline CDR1 reads SGDLS; CDR2 reads YYNGEE. CDR3 amino acids: CASSVAKGGAPGETQYF. CDR3 DNA sequence: TGTGCCAGCAGCGTAGCTAAGGGAGGGGCGCCGGGTGAGACCCAGTACTTC.

This clone was observed a few times. The rearrangement joins TRBV27 to TRBJ1-1; D ambiguous. Trimming pared 2 bases from V and 1 base from J, leaving 5 bases between. CDR1 and CDR2 from the germline V gene are MNHEY and SMNVEV (reference sequence). This CDR3 has 13 residues. This CDR3 is CASSLVENTEAFF. As DNA, the CDR3 is TGTGCCAGCAGTTTAGTAGAGAACACTGAAGCTTTCTTT.

The J gene is TRBJ2-7, the V gene TRBV27; TRBD2 aligns across 7 bases. J was trimmed by 4 bases and V by 0 bases; bases with no gene match: 3. Germline V gives CDR1 MNHEY, CDR2 SMNVEV (reference sequence). The CDR3 covers 14 residues. CDR3 sequence (DNA): TGTGCCAGCAGTTTATCGGGACTAAAATACGAGCAGTACTTC. This codes for CASSLSGLKYEQYF.

The chain couples TRBV19 to TRBJ2-7; TRBD2 is a possible D gene (6 bases). Germline lookup yields CDR1 LNHDA and CDR2 SQIVND (reference sequence). The CDR3 consists of 15 residues. V shed 1 base and J shed 0 bases, with 10 bases lying between them. CDR3 protein: CASSIVDGSSYEQYF. In nucleotides, the CDR3 is TGTGCCAGTAGTATAGTGGACGGGAGCTCCTACGAGCAGTACTTC.

In nucleotides, the CDR3 is TGTGCCAGTAGTGTGACAGGTGGCGGCGAGCAGTACTTC. It yields the protein CASSVTGGGEQYF. This chain joins TRBV19 and TRBJ2-7; weak D call: TRBD1 (6 bases). Looked up from germline, CDR1 is LNHDA and CDR2 is SQIVND (reference sequence). The CDR3 is 13 amino acids. V dropped 5 bases and J dropped 6 bases, with 14 bases sitting between them.

The V and J genes are TRBV29-1 and TRBJ1-1, with D tentatively TRBD1 (5 bases). The CDR3 spans 13 residues. V gave up 4 bases and J gave up 0 bases, with 9 bases separating them. Germline V gene lookup returns CDR1 SQVTM and CDR2 ANQGSEA. The CDR3 DNA follows: TGCAGCGTTGGGACACAGTTGAACACTGAAGCTTTCTTT. It codes for CSVGTQLNTEAFF.

The rearrangement links TRBV27 to TRBJ2-5; 8 bases align to TRBD1. V shed 3 bases and J 5 bases; nucleotides not matched to a gene: 8. The CDR3 consists of 15 residues. The germline V gene has CDR1 MNHEY and CDR2 SMNVEV (reference sequence). As DNA, the CDR3 is TGTGCCAGCAGTTTTTCGGGACAGGTTCGGGAGACCCAGTACTTC. This sequence encodes CASSFSGQVRETQYF.

This clone was detected only a few times. The chain's CDR3 is CASSDSPGSGADTQYF. CDR3 in DNA: TGTGCCAGCAGTGACTCTCCCGGGTCGGGAGCAGATACGCAGTATTTT. The rearrangement links TRBV6-4 to TRBJ2-3; D is possibly TRBD2 (6 bases). Trimming took 0 bases from V and 4 from J, leaving 14 bases between them. In germline, CDR1 is MRHNA, CDR2 SNTAGT. The CDR3 spans 16 residues.

The rearrangement uses TRBV27 and TRBJ2-1; a possible D gene is TRBD1 (6 bases). With 7 bases removed from V and 5 bases from J, the gap between germline ends came to 12 bases. Germline V CDR1 and CDR2: MNHEY, SMNVEV (reference sequence). The CDR3 has 13 amino acids. The CDR3 DNA reads TGTGCCAGCAATCTACAGGGCCACAATGAGCAGTTCTTC. This sequence encodes CASNLQGHNEQFF.

This chain joins TRBV4-2 and TRBJ2-5; 8 bases align to TRBD1. CDR1 and CDR2 from the germline V gene are LGHNA and YNFKEQ. J gave up 5 bases and V 3 bases, and 11 bases lay outside the gene matches. The CDR3 runs to 16 residues. The CDR3 sequence: CASSQKRTGPWETQYF. The CDR3 nucleotides are TGTGCCAGCAGCCAGAAAAGGACAGGGCCTTGGGAGACCCAGTACTTC.

V and J are TRBV27 and TRBJ2-2, with D maybe TRBD2 (6 bases). Trimming took 5 bases from V and 2 from J, leaving 24 bases between them. The CDR3 runs 19 residues. Germline-derived CDR1 and CDR2 are MNHEY and SMNVEV (reference sequence). This CDR3 reads CASSGVRDFPLSNTGELFF. The CDR3, as DNA: TGTGCCAGCAGTGGGGTTAGGGACTTCCCCTTAAGTAACACCGGGGAGCTGTTTTTT.

The chain uses TRBV7-2 and TRBJ2-1; D call uncertain. With 1 base removed from V and 8 bases from J, the gap between germline ends came to 12 bases. This CDR3 is built from 14 residues. In germline, CDR1 is SGHTA, CDR2 FQGNSA. CDR3 DNA sequence: TGTGCCAGCAGCTTAGTCAGTTCTTCCGATGAGCAGTTCTTC. It encodes CASSLVSSSDEQFF.

This chain joins TRBV25-1 and TRBJ2-6, with 10 bases that match TRBD1. CDR3 length equals 16 residues. The V segment lost 8 bases and the J segment 1 base; nucleotides outside the gene matches: 5. In germline, CDR1 is MGHDK, CDR2 SYGVNS. DNA for the CDR3: TGTGCCAGCGCAGACAGGGGGCTTTCTGGGGCCAACGTCCTGACTTTC. Protein product: CASADRGLSGANVLTF. Using reference TRBV25-1 and TRBJ2-6 for the parts outside the CDR3, the full variable domain is EADIYQTPRYLVIGTGKKITLECSQTMGHDKMYWYQQDPGMELHLIHYSYGVNSTEKGDLSSESTVSRIRTEHFPLTLESARPSHTSQYLCASADRGLSGANVLTFGAGSRLTVL.

V and J are TRBV15 and TRBJ2-7; TRBD1 agrees at 10 bases. The CDR3 loop spans 15 amino acids. Germline loops: CDR1 LNHNV, CDR2 YYDKDF (reference sequence). V lost 5 bases and J lost 3; bases outside the gene matches: 7. The CDR3 protein is CATSSGGTGVYEQYF. CDR3 nucleotides: TGTGCCACCAGCTCAGGCGGGACAGGGGTCTACGAGCAGTACTTC.